This T cell receptor (beta chain) derives from a study of T cells in localized non-small cell lung cancer. CDR1 is GTSNPN and CDR2 is SVGIG in the germline V gene (reference sequence). The junction had 6 bases not matched to a gene; V was cut back by 5 bases and J by 6 bases. The CDR3 is made up of 14 amino acids. The assay was immunoSEQ multiplex PCR, and TCRdb's table has in-frame clones only and misses some. Seen here are 15,000 to 20,000 clones, more than 65% observed once, and the top ten hold about 30%. Sequencing was performed on peripheral blood, taken before any cancer treatment. The chain recombines TRBV30 with TRBJ2-1; 11 nucleotides align to TRBD2. This receptor was taken from a male donor at least 60 years old with stage I lung adenocarcinoma. In nucleotides, the CDR3 is TGTGCCTGGGACACCGGGACTAGCGGCAATGAGCAGTTCTTC. Translation gives CAWDTGTSGNEQFF.